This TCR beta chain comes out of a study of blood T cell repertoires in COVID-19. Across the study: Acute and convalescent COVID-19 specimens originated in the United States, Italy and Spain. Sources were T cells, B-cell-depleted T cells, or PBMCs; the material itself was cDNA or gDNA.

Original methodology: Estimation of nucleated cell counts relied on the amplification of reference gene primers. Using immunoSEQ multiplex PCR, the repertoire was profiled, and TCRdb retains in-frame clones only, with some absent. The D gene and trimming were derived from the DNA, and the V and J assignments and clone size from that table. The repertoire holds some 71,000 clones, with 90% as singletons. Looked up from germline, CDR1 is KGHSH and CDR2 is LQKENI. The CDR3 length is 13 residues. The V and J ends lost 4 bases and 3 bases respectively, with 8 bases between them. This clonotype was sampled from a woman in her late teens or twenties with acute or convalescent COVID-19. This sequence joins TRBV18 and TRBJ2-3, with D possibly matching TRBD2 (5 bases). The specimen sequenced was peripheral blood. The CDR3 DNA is TGTGCCAGCTCACGCTCGGGAACAGATACGCAGTATTTT. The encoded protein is CASSRSGTDTQYF.